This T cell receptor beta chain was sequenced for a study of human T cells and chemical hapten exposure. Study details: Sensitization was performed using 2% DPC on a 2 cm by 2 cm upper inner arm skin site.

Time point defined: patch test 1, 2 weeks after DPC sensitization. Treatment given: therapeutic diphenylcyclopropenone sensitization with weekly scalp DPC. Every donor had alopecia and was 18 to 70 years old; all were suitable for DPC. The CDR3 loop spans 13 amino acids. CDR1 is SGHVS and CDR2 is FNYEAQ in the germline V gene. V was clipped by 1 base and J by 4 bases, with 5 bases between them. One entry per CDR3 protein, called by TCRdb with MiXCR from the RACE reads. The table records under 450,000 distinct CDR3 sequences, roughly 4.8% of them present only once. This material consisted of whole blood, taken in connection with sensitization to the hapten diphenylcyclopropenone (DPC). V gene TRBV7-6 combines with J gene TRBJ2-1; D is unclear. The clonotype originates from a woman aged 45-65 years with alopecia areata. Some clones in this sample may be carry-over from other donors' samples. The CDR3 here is CASSLDYYNEQFF. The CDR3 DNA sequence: TGTGCCAGCAGCTTAGATTATTACAATGAGCAGTTCTTC.